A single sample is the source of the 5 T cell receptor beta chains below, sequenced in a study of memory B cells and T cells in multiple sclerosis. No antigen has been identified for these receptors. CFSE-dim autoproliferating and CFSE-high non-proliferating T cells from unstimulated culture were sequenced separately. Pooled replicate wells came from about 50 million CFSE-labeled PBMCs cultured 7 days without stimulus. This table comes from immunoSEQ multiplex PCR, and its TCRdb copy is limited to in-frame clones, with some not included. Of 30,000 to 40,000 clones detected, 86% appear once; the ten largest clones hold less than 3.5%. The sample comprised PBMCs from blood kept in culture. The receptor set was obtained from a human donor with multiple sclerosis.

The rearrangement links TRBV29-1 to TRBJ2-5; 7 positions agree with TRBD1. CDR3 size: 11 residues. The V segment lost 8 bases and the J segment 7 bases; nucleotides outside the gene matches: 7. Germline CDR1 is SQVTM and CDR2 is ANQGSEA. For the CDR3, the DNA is TGCAGCCCCGGTGCAGGGGGGACCCAGTACTTC. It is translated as CSPGAGGTQYF.

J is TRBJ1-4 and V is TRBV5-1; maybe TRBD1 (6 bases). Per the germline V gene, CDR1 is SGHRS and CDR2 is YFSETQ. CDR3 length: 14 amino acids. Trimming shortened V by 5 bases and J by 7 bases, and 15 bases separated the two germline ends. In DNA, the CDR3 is TGCGCCAGCAGGCTTGGACAGAAGGGTGAAAAACTGTTTTTT. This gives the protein CASRLGQKGEKLFF.

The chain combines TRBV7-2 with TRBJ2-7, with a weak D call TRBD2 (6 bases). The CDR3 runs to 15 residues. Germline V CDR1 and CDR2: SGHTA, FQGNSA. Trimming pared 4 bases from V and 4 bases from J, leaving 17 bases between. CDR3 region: CASSSLSGGIYEQYF. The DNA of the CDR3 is TGTGCCAGCAGCTCGCTAAGTGGCGGGATTTACGAGCAGTACTTC. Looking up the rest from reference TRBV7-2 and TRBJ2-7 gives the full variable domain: GAGVSQSPSNKVTEKGKDVELRCDPISGHTALYWYRQSLGQGLEFLIYFQGNSAPDKSGLPSDRFSAERTGGSVSTLTIQRTQQEDSAVYLCASSSLSGGIYEQYFGPGTRLTVT.

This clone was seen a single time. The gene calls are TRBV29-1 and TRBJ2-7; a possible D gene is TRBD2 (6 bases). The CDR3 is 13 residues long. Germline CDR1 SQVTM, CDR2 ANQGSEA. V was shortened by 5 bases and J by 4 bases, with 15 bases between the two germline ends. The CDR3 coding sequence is TGCAGCGTTTCCTCAAGCCGGGGGTACGAGCAGTACTTC. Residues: CSVSSSRGYEQYF.

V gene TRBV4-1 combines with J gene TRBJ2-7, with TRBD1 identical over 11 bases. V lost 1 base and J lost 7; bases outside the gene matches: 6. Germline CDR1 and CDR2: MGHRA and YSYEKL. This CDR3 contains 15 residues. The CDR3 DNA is TGCGCCAGCAGCCAAGCCGGACAGGGGGCGGGAGAGCAGTACTTC. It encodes CASSQAGQGAGEQYF.